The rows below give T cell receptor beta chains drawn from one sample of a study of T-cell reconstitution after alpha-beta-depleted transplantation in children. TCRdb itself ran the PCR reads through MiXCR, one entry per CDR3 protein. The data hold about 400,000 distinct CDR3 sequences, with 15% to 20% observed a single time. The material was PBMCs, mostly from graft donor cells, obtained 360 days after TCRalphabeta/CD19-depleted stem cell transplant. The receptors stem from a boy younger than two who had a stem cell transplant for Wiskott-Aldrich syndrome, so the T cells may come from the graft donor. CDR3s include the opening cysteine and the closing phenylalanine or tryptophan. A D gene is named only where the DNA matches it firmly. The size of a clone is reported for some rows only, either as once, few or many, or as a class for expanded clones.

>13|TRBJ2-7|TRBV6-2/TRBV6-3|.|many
TGTGCCAGCAGTGACTGGGGGGCCTACGAGCAGTACTTC
CASSDWGAYEQYF
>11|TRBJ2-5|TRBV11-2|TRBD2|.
TGTGCCAGCCGGGGGGGTCAGACCCAGTACTTC
CASRGGQTQYF
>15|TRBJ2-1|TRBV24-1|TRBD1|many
TGTGCCACCAGTGACGCTGTCGGGACAGCCAATGAGCAGTTCTTC
CATSDAVGTANEQFF
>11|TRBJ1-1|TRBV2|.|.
TGTGCCAGCAGTGAGGGGCAGGGAAATTTCTTT
CASSEGQGNFF
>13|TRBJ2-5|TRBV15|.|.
TGTGCCACCAGGAGACAGTTCCAAGAGACCCAGTACTTC
CATRRQFQETQYF
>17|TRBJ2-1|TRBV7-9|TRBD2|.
TGTGCCAGCAGCTTTTCTCTACTAGCGGGGGGGGACAATGAGCAGTTCTTC
CASSFSLLAGGDNEQFF
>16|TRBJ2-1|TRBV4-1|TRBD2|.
TGCGCCAGCAGCCAAGAACGGGGACTAAACTACAATGAGCAGTTCTTC
CASSQERGLNYNEQFF
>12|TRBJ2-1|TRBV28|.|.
TGTGGCTCTAAGGGATCCTACAATGAGCAGTTCTTC
CGSKGSYNEQFF
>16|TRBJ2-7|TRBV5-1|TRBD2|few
TGCGCCAGCAGCTTGCTTGGGACTAGCGCATGGGGCGAGCAGTACTTC
CASSLLGTSAWGEQYF
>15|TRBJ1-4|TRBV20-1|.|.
TGCAGTGCTCGGGGACCCCATGCAACTAATGAAAAACTGTTTTTT
CSARGPHATNEKLFF
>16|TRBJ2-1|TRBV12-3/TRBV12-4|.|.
TGTGCCAGCAGTTCTCGCCGGGGGCCACCCTACAATGAGCAGTTCTTC
CASSSRRGPPYNEQFF
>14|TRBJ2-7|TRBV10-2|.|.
TGCGCCAGCAGACCTAGAGCAGGTTCCTACGAGCAGTACTTC
CASRPRAGSYEQYF
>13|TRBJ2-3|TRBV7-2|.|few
TGTGCCAGCACCCGGGACTCCTCCAATACGCAGTATTTT
CASTRDSSNTQYF
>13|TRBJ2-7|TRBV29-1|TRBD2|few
TGCAGCGTGTTAGCGGGACGACCCTACGAGCAGTACTTC
CSVLAGRPYEQYF